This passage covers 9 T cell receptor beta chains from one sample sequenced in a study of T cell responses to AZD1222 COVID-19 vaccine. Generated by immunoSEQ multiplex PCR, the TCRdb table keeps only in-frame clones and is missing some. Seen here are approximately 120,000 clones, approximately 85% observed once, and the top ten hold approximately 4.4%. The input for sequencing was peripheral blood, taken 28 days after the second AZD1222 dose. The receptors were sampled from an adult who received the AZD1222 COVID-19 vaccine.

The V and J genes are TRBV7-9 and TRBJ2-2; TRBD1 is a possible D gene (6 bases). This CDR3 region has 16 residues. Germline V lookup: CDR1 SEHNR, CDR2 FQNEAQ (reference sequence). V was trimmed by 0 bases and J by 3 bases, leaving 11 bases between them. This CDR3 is CASSLARGSDTGELFF. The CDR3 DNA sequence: TGTGCCAGCAGCTTAGCAAGGGGGTCAGACACCGGGGAGCTGTTTTTT.

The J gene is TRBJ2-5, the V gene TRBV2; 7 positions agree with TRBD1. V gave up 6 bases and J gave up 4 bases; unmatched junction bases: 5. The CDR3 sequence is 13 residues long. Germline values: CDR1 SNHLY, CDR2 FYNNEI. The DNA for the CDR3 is TGTGCCAGCAGCCCGGGACAGACAGAGACCCAGTACTTC. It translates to CASSPGQTETQYF.

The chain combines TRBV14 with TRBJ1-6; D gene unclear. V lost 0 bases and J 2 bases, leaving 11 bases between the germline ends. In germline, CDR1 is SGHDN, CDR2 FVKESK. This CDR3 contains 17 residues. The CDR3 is CASSQDPGIAYNSPLHF. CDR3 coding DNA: TGTGCCAGCAGCCAAGATCCTGGGATCGCCTATAATTCACCCCTCCACTTT.

This CDR3 reads CASTNTGPLLGNEQFF. The CDR3 DNA reads TGTGCCAGTACCAACACCGGTCCGTTACTTGGGAATGAGCAGTTCTTC. The chain carries TRBV19 and TRBJ2-1; no clear D gene. The germline gives CDR1 LNHDA, CDR2 SQIVND (reference sequence). The CDR3 covers 16 residues. V was shortened by 7 bases and J by 7 bases, with 23 bases between the two germline ends.

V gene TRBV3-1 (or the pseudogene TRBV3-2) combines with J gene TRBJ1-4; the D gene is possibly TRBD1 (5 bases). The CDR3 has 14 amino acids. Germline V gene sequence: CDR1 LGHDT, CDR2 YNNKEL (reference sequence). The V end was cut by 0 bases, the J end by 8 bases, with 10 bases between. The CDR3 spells CASSQDQEGEKLFF. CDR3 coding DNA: TGTGCCAGCAGCCAAGATCAAGAGGGGGAAAAACTGTTTTTT.

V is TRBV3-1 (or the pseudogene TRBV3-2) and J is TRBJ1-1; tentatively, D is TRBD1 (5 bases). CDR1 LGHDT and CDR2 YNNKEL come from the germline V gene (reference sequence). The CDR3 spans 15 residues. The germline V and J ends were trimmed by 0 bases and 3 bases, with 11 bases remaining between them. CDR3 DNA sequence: TGTGCCAGCAGCCAAGACTCCGGAGGGGACACTGAAGCTTTCTTT. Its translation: CASSQDSGGDTEAFF.

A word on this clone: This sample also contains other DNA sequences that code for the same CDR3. The CDR3, as DNA: TGTGCCAGCACGGGGGACACCGGGGAGCTGTTTTTT. Residues: CASTGDTGELFF. The genes are TRBV2 and TRBJ2-2; D perhaps matches TRBD2 (6 bases). With 7 bases removed from V and 3 bases from J, the gap between germline ends came to 6 bases. This CDR3 is built from 12 residues. The V gene's germline CDR1 is SNHLY and CDR2 FYNNEI.

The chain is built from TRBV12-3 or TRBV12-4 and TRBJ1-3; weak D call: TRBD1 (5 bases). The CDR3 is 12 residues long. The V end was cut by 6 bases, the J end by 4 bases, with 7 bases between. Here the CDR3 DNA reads TGTGCCAGCAGCAGACAGGGAAACACCATATATTTT. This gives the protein CASSRQGNTIYF.

The CDR3 nucleotides are TGTGCCAGCAGCCAAGGGGGTACAGGTGGAGCTTTCTTT. This translates into CASSQGGTGGAFF. The chain joins TRBV3-1 (or the pseudogene TRBV3-2) to TRBJ1-1; tentatively, D is TRBD1 (5 bases). In germline, CDR1 is LGHDT, CDR2 YNNKEL (reference sequence). The CDR3 has 13 amino acids. Trimming took 1 base from V and 10 from J, leaving 13 bases between them.